The 19 T cell receptor beta chains listed next were all sequenced from one sample in a study of CD8+CD57+ T cells in acquired aplastic anemia (dated by TCRdb to the late 2010s). Instrument on record: Illumina HiSeq 2000. TCR beta VDJ combination and CDR3 sequence profiling used genomic DNA as the template. The public reads were run again by TCRdb, first through fastp at Q25 and then through MiXCR, and only productive beta chains were kept. Each entry is one CDR3 protein sequence, shown with its most common DNA and genes. The sample includes some 290,000 distinct CDR3 sequences, with around 60% observed a single time. The top ten clones comprise 6.5% to 10% of the sample. Sequenced sample: sorted CD4+, CD8+, or CD8+CD57+ T cells (not recorded which) from PBMCs. These TCRs come from a human donor with severe aplastic anemia or a healthy control (not recorded which).

This clonotype has ten or more counts. The chain couples TRBV24-1 to TRBJ2-1; D perhaps matches TRBD1 (6 bases). Between the trimmed V and J ends, which lost 6 bases and 5 bases, there was a span of 16 bases. CDR1 is KGHDR, CDR2 SFDVKD, per germline. This CDR3 is built from 15 residues. CDR3 DNA: TGTGCCACCAGTTTGAGGTCAGGGGTAAACAATGAGCAGTTCTTC. Residues: CATSLRSGVNNEQFF.

The V and J genes are TRBV12-5 and TRBJ2-7; 7 bases are a match to TRBD1. Germline V lookup: CDR1 LGHNT, CDR2 FRNRAP. CDR3 length: 16 amino acids. The CDR3 is CASSPQFRAGGYEQYF. CDR3 coding DNA: TGTGCCAGCAGCCCGCAATTCCGGGCAGGGGGCTACGAGCAGTACTTC.

In this sample, this clonotype turned up a few times. This chain joins TRBV20-1 and TRBJ2-7, with D possibly TRBD1 on 6 matching bases. From germline, CDR1 is DFQATT and CDR2 SNEGSKA (reference sequence). The V end lost 1 base, the J end lost 3 bases, and 7 bases lay between the germline ends. This CDR3 spans 12 amino acids. The CDR3: CSARVRGYEQYF. CDR3 nucleotide sequence: TGCAGTGCTAGAGTCAGGGGCTACGAGCAGTACTTC.

The gene calls are TRBV10-2 and TRBJ2-7; 8 bases agree with TRBD2. CDR3 length: 13 residues. CDR1 WSHSY and CDR2 SAAADI come from the germline V gene. The V and J ends lost 7 bases and 5 bases, in that order; junction bases with no gene match: 7. DNA of the CDR3: TGCGCCAGCACCAAACTTAGCGGGAACGAGCAGTACTTC. It is translated as CASTKLSGNEQYF.

The rearrangement uses TRBV12-3 or TRBV12-4 and TRBJ2-3; 14 bases fit TRBD2. The CDR3 consists of 17 residues. J gave up 5 bases and V 6 bases, and 10 bases lay outside the gene matches. Here the CDR3 DNA reads TGTGCCAGCAGCCAAGACCCGGGACTAGCGGGAGAAGATACGCAGTATTTT. Residues: CASSQDPGLAGEDTQYF.

Details on this clonotype: With a much larger clone just one base away, this may be a read error. The chain has TRBV20-1 and TRBJ2-4; 12 bases map to TRBD2. Germline V gene lookup returns CDR1 DFQATT and CDR2 SNEGSKA (reference sequence). V shed 1 base and J 3 bases; nucleotides not matched to a gene: 4. There are 16 residues in the CDR3. CDR3 DNA: TGCAGTGCTAGAGGACTAGCGGGGGAAATCAAAAACATTCAGTACTTC. This sequence encodes CSARGLAGEIKNIQYF.

In its sample, this clonotype was seen a few times. This rearrangement joins TRBV29-1 to TRBJ2-3; 8 bases are a match to TRBD1. The V segment lost 7 bases and the J segment 0 bases; nucleotides outside the gene matches: 3. This CDR3 comprises 13 residues. Germline-derived CDR1 and CDR2 are SQVTM and ANQGSEA. The CDR3 DNA reads TGCAGCGGAGGACAGGGAAGCACAGATACGCAGTATTTT. It specifies CSGGQGSTDTQYF.

This clonotype was observed many times. This sequence joins TRBV5-8 and TRBJ1-5, with D possibly being TRBD1 (6 bases). This CDR3 has 16 residues. V dropped 0 bases and J dropped 2 bases, with 12 bases sitting between them. The V gene's germline CDR1 is SGHTS and CDR2 YDEGEE. The DNA of the CDR3 is TGTGCCAGCAGCTTGGTCGGGACACCGGGCAATCAGCCCCAGCATTTT. Translating gives CASSLVGTPGNQPQHF. The full variable domain, rest sourced from reference TRBV5-8 and TRBJ1-5, is EAGVTQSPTHLIKTRGQQATLRCSPISGHTSVYWYQQALGLGLQFLLWYDEGEERNRGNFPPRFSGRQFPNYSSELNVNALELEDSALYLCASSLVGTPGNQPQHFGDGTRLSIL.

Turning to this clonotype: This may be a read error: a much more frequent sequence differs by one nucleotide. This rearrangement joins TRBV6-1 to TRBJ1-1; no clear D gene. The CDR3 runs to 13 residues. Per germline, CDR1 MNHNS and CDR2 SASEGT. This chain's CDR3 is CAGSYLRSGEAFF. The DNA for the CDR3 is TGTGCCGGCAGTTACCTACGGAGTGGTGAAGCTTTCTTT.

The J gene is TRBJ1-2, the V gene TRBV6-5, with 7 bases lining up with TRBD1. The length of the CDR3 is 12 residues. Trimming removed 6 bases from V and 8 bases from J; junction bases left unmatched: 6. The germline V gene encodes CDR1 MNHEY and CDR2 SVGAGI. The CDR3 sequence: CASSKGAYGYTF. Here the CDR3 DNA reads TGTGCCAGCAGCAAGGGGGCATACGGCTACACCTTC.

With respect to this clonotype: A much larger clone is a single base away; this may be a read error. The V and J genes are TRBV10-3 and TRBJ2-1, with D maybe TRBD1 (6 bases). Germline V lookup: CDR1 ENHRY, CDR2 SYGVKD. The CDR3 has 16 residues. Trimming left V 3 bases short and J 7 bases short, with 19 bases between. CDR3 bases: TGTGCCATCAGTGAACGCCCACAGGGTTACGAGAATGAGCAGTTCTTC. Its protein product is CAISERPQGYENEQFF.

The V gene is TRBV24-1, the J gene TRBJ2-5; D perhaps matches TRBD1 (5 bases). In germline, CDR1 is KGHDR, CDR2 SFDVKD. CDR3 length: 15 amino acids. Trimming took 3 bases from V and 4 from J, leaving 14 bases between them. CDR3 loop: CATSDVNQGVETQYF. CDR3 sequence (DNA): TGTGCCACCAGTGATGTGAATCAGGGTGTAGAGACCCAGTACTTC.

Ten or more counts support this clonotype. The J gene is TRBJ2-3, the V gene TRBV4-2; TRBD2 matches at 10 bases. CDR3 length equals 15 residues. The germline CDR1 and CDR2 sequences are LGHNA and YNFKEQ. V lost 4 bases, J lost 1 base, and 2 bases stayed unmatched. CDR3 sequence: CASSPLAGGTDTQYF. CDR3 nucleotide sequence: TGTGCCAGCAGCCCCCTAGCGGGGGGCACAGATACGCAGTATTTT.

The gene calls are TRBV29-1 and TRBJ2-5; D gene unclear. The CDR3 has 10 residues. In germline, CDR1 is SQVTM, CDR2 ANQGSEA. V lost 2 bases and J lost 5, with 3 bases in between. CDR3 protein: CSVERETQYF. The CDR3 nucleotides are TGCAGCGTTGAAAGGGAGACCCAGTACTTC.

This chain joins TRBV2 and TRBJ2-1, with 14 bases aligning to TRBD2. CDR3 length: 15 residues. Germline V CDR1 and CDR2: SNHLY, FYNNEI. Trimming cost V 7 bases and J 5 bases; bases outside gene matches: 4. The CDR3 sequence: CASTGTSGGNNEQFF. CDR3 nucleotide sequence: TGTGCCAGCACCGGGACTAGCGGGGGAAACAATGAGCAGTTCTTC.

The chain joins TRBV7-4 to TRBJ2-1; 7 bases are shared with TRBD1. The DNA end favors TRBJ2-5, so the J call may be wrong. Per the germline V gene, CDR1 is SGHVT and CDR2 is SQSDAQ. The CDR3 has 17 amino acids. The CDR3 loop reads CASSLSPQGIVGETQYF. The CDR3 nucleotides are TGTGCCAGCAGTTTATCGCCACAGGGGATCGTTGGGGAGACCCAGTACTTC.

This clonotype was found a few times. The chain joins TRBV10-3 to TRBJ2-5; tentatively, D is TRBD1 or TRBD2 (5 bases each). CDR1 is ENHRY, CDR2 SYGVKD, per germline. CDR3 length equals 17 residues. The V end lost 0 bases, the J end lost 3 bases, and 17 bases lay between the germline ends. Here the CDR3 reads CAISESRVGAEKETQYF. DNA for the CDR3: TGTGCCATCAGTGAGTCGAGAGTCGGGGCAGAAAAAGAGACCCAGTACTTC.

This chain links TRBV15 with TRBJ1-2; D is uncertain. V was trimmed by 0 bases and J by 5 bases, leaving 13 bases between them. Germline V gives CDR1 LNHNV, CDR2 YYDKDF (reference sequence). This CDR3 region has 15 residues. In DNA form, the CDR3 reads TGTGCCACCAGCAGAGAGGTCAGCACAACGTATGGCTACACCTTC. Amino acids: CATSREVSTTYGYTF.

This clonotype was recorded many times. CDR3 coding DNA: TGTGCCAGCAGCTTTGGCAGGGGACGGGCAGATACGCAGTATTTT. Protein: CASSFGRGRADTQYF. The gene calls are TRBV5-6 and TRBJ2-3, with D tentatively TRBD1 (6 bases). V was shortened by 2 bases and J by 4 bases, with 14 bases between the two germline ends. The CDR3 has 15 amino acids. Per germline, CDR1 SGHDT and CDR2 YYEEEE.